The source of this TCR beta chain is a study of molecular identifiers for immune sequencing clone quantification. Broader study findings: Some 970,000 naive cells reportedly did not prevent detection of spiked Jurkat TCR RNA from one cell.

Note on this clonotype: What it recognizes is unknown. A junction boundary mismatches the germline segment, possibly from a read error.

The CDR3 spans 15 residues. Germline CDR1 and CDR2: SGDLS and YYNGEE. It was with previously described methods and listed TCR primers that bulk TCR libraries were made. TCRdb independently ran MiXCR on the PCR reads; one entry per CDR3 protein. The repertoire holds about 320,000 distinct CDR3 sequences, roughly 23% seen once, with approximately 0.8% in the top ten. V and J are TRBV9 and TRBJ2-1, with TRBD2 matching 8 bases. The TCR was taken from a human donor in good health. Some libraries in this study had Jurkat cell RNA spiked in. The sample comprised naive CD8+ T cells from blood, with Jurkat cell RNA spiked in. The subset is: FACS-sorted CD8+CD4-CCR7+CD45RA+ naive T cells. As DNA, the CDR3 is TGTGCCAGCAGCGCAGCGGGGGACCCCCTGAATGGGCAGTTCTTC. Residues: CASSAAGDPLNGQFF. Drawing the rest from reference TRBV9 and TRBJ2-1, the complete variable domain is DSGVTQTPKHLITATGQRVTLRCSPRSGDLSVYWYQQSLDQGLQFLIQYYNGEERAKGNILERFSAQQFPDLHSELNLSSLELGDSALYFCASSAAGDPLNGQFFGPGTRLTVL.